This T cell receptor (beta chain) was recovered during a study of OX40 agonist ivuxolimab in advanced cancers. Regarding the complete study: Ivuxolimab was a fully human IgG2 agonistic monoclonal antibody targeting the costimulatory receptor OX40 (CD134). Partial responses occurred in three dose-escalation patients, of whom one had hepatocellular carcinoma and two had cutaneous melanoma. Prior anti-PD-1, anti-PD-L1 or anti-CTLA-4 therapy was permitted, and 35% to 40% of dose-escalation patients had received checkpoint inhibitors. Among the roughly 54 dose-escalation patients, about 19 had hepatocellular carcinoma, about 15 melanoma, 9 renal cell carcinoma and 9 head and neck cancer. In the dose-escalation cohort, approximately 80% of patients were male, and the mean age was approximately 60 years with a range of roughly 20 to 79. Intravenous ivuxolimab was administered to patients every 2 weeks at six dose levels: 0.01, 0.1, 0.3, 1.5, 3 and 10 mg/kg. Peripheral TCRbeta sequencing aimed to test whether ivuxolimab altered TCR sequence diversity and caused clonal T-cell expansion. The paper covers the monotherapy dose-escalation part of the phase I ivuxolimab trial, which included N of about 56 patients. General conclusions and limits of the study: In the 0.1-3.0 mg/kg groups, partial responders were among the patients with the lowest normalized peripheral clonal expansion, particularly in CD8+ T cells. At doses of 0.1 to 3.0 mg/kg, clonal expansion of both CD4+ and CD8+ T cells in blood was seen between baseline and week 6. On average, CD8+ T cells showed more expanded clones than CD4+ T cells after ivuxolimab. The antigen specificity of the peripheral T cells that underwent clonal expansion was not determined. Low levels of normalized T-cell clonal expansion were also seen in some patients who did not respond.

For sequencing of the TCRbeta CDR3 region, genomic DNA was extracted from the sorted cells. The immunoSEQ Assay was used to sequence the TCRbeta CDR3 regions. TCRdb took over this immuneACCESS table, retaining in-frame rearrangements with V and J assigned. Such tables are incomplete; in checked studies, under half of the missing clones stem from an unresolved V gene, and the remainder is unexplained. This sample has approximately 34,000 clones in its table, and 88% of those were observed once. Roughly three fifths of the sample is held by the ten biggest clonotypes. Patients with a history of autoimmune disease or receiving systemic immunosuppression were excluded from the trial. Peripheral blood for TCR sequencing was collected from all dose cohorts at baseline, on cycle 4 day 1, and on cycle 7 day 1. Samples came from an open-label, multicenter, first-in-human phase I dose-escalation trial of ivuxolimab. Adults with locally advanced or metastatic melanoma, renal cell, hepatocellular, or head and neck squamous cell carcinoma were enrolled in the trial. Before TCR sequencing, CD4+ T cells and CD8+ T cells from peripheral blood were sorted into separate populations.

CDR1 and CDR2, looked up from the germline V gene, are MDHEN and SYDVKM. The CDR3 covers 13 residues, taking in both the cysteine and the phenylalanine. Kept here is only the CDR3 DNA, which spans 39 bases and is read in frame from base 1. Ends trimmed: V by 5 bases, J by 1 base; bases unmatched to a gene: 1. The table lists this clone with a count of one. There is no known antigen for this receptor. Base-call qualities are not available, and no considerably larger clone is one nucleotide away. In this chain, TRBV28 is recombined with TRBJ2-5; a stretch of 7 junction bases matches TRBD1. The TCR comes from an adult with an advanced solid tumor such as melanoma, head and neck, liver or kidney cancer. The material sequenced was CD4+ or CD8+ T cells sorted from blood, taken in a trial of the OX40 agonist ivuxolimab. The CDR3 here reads CASSRDSQETQYF. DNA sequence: TGTGCCAGCAGTCGGGACAGCCAAGAGACCCAGTACTTC.